The 14 T cell receptor beta chains below come from one sample, sequenced in a study of shared clonotypes between healthy human individuals. Sequenced by immunoSEQ multiplex PCR; TCRdb stores in-frame clones only, minus some. The profile shows 2,100,000 or so clones, under 97% of them singletons. Input material: naive CD4+ T cells sorted from blood. Subset denoted: CD45RA+ positively selected. The receptors shown here come from a man between 18 and 35 years old in good health.

V usage is TRBV21-1 and J usage is TRBJ2-7; TRBD1 is the table's D call and was not checked against the DNA. TRBV21-1 constitutes a pseudogene. CDR3 length: 15 amino acids. The CDR3 region has the DNA TGTGCCAGCAGCAGACAGTGGTCTAGGTCCTACGAGCAGTACTTC. Translated, it gives CASSRQWSRSYEQYF.

The rearrangement links TRBV7-9 to TRBJ2-3; 7 nucleotides line up with TRBD2. Trimming took 0 bases from V and 0 from J; bases not matched to a gene: 9. The CDR3 extends over 18 amino acids. Germline CDR1 is SEHNR and CDR2 is FQNEAQ (reference sequence). CDR3 sequence reads: CASSLALSLAVSTDTQYF. CDR3 bases: TGTGCCAGCAGCTTAGCGCTCTCGCTAGCGGTGAGCACAGATACGCAGTATTTT.

This clone was detected only once. The V and J genes are TRBV11-2 and TRBJ2-7, with a possible D match to TRBD1 (6 bases). The CDR3 sequence is 13 residues long. V lost 0 bases to trimming and J lost 7 bases, with 10 bases between them. CDR1 SGHAT and CDR2 FQNNGV come from the germline V gene. DNA for the CDR3: TGTGCCAGCAGCTTAGAGTTGGGGACAGAGCAGTACTTC. Translated, it gives CASSLELGTEQYF.

The V call is TRBV5-1, the J call TRBJ2-2, with 9 nucleotides matching TRBD2. The CDR3 has 15 residues. The J segment lost 11 bases and the V segment lost 4 bases, leaving 12 bases of the junction unmatched. Germline-derived CDR1 and CDR2 are SGHRS and YFSETQ. The CDR3 is CASSQGSGSSRELFF. The CDR3 nucleotides are TGCGCCAGCAGCCAGGGTAGCGGGAGTTCAAGAGAGCTGTTTTTT. The full variable domain, with the rest looked up from reference TRBV5-1 and TRBJ2-2, is KAGVTQTPRYLIKTRGQQVTLSCSPISGHRSVSWYQQTPGQGLQFLFEYFSETQRNKGNFPGRFSGRQFSNSRSEMNVSTLELGDSALYLCASSQGSGSSRELFFGEGSRLTVL.

Written as DNA, the CDR3 is TGTGCCTGGAGTAAGGTGAACTATGGCTACACCTTC. Protein: CAWSKVNYGYTF. This chain uses TRBV30 with TRBJ1-2, with D unclear. The CDR3 runs to 12 residues. V lost 2 bases to trimming and J lost 2 bases, with 6 bases between them. The germline V gene encodes CDR1 GTSNPN and CDR2 SVGIG (reference sequence). Using reference TRBV30 and TRBJ1-2 for the parts outside the CDR3, the full variable domain is SQTIHQWPATLVQPVGSPLSLECTVEGTSNPNLYWYRQAAGRGLQLLFYSVGIGQISSEVPQNLSASRPQDRQFILSSKKLLLSDSGFYLCAWSKVNYGYTFGSGTRLTVV.

Regarding this clone: In the same sample, other DNA sequences code for this CDR3. The chain joins TRBV2 to TRBJ2-7, with D unclear. Trimming removed 6 bases at V and 0 bases at J, with 6 bases between. The germline CDR1 and CDR2 sequences are SNHLY and FYNNEI. CDR3 length: 12 residues. CDR3 region: CASSESSYEQYF. The CDR3 DNA follows: TGTGCCAGCAGCGAGAGCTCCTACGAGCAGTACTTC. The variable domain in full, with the rest retrieved from reference TRBV2 and TRBJ2-7, is EPEVTQTPSHQVTQMGQEVILRCVPISNHLYFYWYRQILGQKVEFLVSFYNNEISEKSEIFDDQFSVERPDGSNFTLKIRSTKLEDSAMYFCASSESSYEQYFGPGTRLTVT.

This chain uses TRBV9 with TRBJ2-7, with D perhaps matching TRBD2 (5 bases). From germline, CDR1 is SGDLS and CDR2 YYNGEE. Trimming stripped 4 bases from V and 5 bases from J, with 16 bases between. CDR3 length: 14 amino acids. CDR3 nucleotide sequence: TGTGCCAGCAGCCCATCGGGGTCAGACCACGAGCAGTACTTC. Translated, it gives CASSPSGSDHEQYF.

The chain is built from TRBV5-4 and TRBJ2-7; 9 bases are a match to TRBD1. CDR3 size: 15 residues. Germline V gene sequence: CDR1 SGHNT, CDR2 YYREEE (reference sequence). Trimming cost V 4 bases and J 7 bases; bases outside gene matches: 12. The DNA of the CDR3 is TGTGCCAGCAGCATCGGGACAGGGCCGTCGAGAGAGCAGTACTTC. This sequence encodes CASSIGTGPSREQYF.

This rearrangement joins TRBV7-2 to TRBJ1-2; 9 nucleotides line up with TRBD1. The CDR3 is made up of 15 amino acids. CDR1 SGHTA and CDR2 FQGNSA come from the germline V gene. V gave up 4 bases and J gave up 5 bases; unmatched junction bases: 8. Here the CDR3 DNA reads TGTGCCAGCAGCTCAGGACAGGGGAAATCGTATGGCTACACCTTC. Protein: CASSSGQGKSYGYTF.

A word on this clone: This same CDR3 is encoded by further DNA sequences in the sample. The rearrangement uses TRBV4-1 and TRBJ1-6, with 7 positions matching TRBD1. This CDR3 comprises 16 residues. Germline lookup yields CDR1 MGHRA and CDR2 YSYEKL. Trimming took 1 base from V and 5 from J; bases not matched to a gene: 5. The CDR3 bases are TGCGCCAGCAGCCAAGGAAGGGGGCGGGATAATTCACCCCTCCACTTT. Encoded protein: CASSQGRGRDNSPLHF.

Notes on this clone: The germline gene is not matched at one end of the junction; a read error may be the cause. The V and J genes are TRBV7-9 and TRBJ1-2; possibly TRBD1 for D (5 bases). Germline-derived CDR1 and CDR2 are SEHNR and FQNEAQ (reference sequence). The CDR3 is 10 amino acids. This CDR3 reads CASSSGTAFF. The CDR3 nucleotides are TGTGCCAGCAGCTCAGGGACTGCCTTCTTC.

The chain combines TRBV27 with TRBJ2-5, with D possibly matching TRBD1 (6 bases). Trimming shortened V by 3 bases and J by 4 bases, and 9 bases separated the two germline ends. The CDR3 loop spans 13 amino acids. CDR1 is MNHEY and CDR2 is SMNVEV in the germline V gene (reference sequence). CDR3 coding DNA: TGTGCCAGCAGTTTGAGGGGGTCAGAGACCCAGTACTTC. The encoded protein is CASSLRGSETQYF.

Worth noting for this clone: Other DNA variants within this sample encode the same CDR3. CDR3 coding DNA: TGTGCCTGGAGTGTACTAGCGGCAAGCACAGATACGCAGTATTTT. Translated, it gives CAWSVLAASTDTQYF. The chain uses TRBV30 and TRBJ2-3; 8 nucleotides agree with TRBD2. Germline trimming cut 0 bases from V and 0 bases from J; bases unmatched to any gene: 2. The germline CDR1 and CDR2 sequences are GTSNPN and SVGIG (reference sequence). The length of the CDR3 is 15 residues.

This sequence joins TRBV7-2 and TRBJ2-2; D call uncertain. The CDR3 is made up of 14 amino acids. Germline loops: CDR1 SGHTA, CDR2 FQGNSA. The V end was cut by 2 bases, the J end by 6 bases, with 10 bases between. The chain's CDR3 is CASSLSRYPGELFF. The CDR3 nucleotides are TGTGCCAGCAGCTTATCCCGCTATCCCGGGGAGCTGTTTTTT.